This passage covers 3 T cell receptor beta chains from one sample sequenced in a study of human T cells and chemical hapten exposure. TCRdb re-analysed the 5' RACE reads in MiXCR, keeping a single row per CDR3 protein. The sample records more than 60,000 distinct CDR3 sequences, approximately 15% being singletons. It was unfractionated whole blood from which total RNA was extracted. These receptors were obtained from a female donor in good health.

V is TRBV6-2 or TRBV6-3 and J is TRBJ2-5; possibly TRBD2 for D (6 bases). This CDR3 region has 15 residues. Germline CDR1 MNHEY, CDR2 SVGEGT. Trimming took 5 bases from V and 4 from J, leaving 17 bases between them. The CDR3 DNA sequence: TGTGCCAGCAGTCACCGGGGGTTGCCGAGAGAGACCCAGTACTTC. It encodes CASSHRGLPRETQYF.

This clonotype has a count of ten or more. The genes are TRBV2 and TRBJ1-1; the D gene is possibly TRBD1 (6 bases). V was shortened by 4 bases and J by 8 bases, with 17 bases between the two germline ends. The CDR3 is 14 amino acids. In germline, CDR1 is SNHLY, CDR2 FYNNEI. This CDR3 is CASSGPGGLGEAFF. The CDR3 bases are TGTGCCAGCAGTGGACCCGGGGGCTTGGGCGAAGCTTTCTTT. Supplemented by reference TRBV2 and TRBJ1-1, the full variable domain reads EPEVTQTPSHQVTQMGQEVILRCVPISNHLYFYWYRQILGQKVEFLVSFYNNEISEKSEIFDDQFSVERPDGSNFTLKIRSTKLEDSAMYFCASSGPGGLGEAFFGQGTRLTVV.

Ten or more counts support this clonotype. This chain joins TRBV20-1 and TRBJ2-7; D may be TRBD2 (6 bases). The CDR3 contains 13 residues. V was cut by 1 base and J by 7 bases, with 14 bases left in between. Germline V lookup: CDR1 DFQATT, CDR2 SNEGSKA (reference sequence). The CDR3 loop reads CSARGTKSFEQYF. The CDR3 nucleotides read TGCAGTGCTAGAGGGACTAAGTCTTTTGAGCAGTACTTC.